Described below is a single T cell receptor beta chain sequence and its context. The V and J ends lost 4 bases and 6 bases respectively, with 10 bases between them. Germline V CDR1 and CDR2: GTSNPN, SVGIG (reference sequence). This CDR3 has 11 amino acids. The record originates from a study of CD8+ T cells in alopecia areata. Treatment noted: oral pan-JAK inhibitor, 5-10 mg twice daily. Alopecia areata patients gave lesional scalp punch biopsies and peripheral blood samples. Cell sorting on a FACSAria was used to separate CD4+ and CD8+ T cells from the PBMCs. Sequencing used cDNA as its template, made by extracting RNA and reverse transcribing it. Profiled with immunoSEQ multiplex PCR; TCRdb holds only in-frame clones, not every one. The sample lists approximately 200,000 clones, roughly 64% occurring once.

This sequence originates from a human donor with alopecia areata. V and J are TRBV30 and TRBJ2-7; tentatively, D is TRBD1 (6 bases). This specimen was CD4+ T cells sorted from blood, taken at week 24, from a patient treated with tofacitinib. The CDR3 DNA is TGTGCCTGGACCCAAGGGGGCGAGCAGTACTTC. The encoded protein is CAWTQGGEQYF.